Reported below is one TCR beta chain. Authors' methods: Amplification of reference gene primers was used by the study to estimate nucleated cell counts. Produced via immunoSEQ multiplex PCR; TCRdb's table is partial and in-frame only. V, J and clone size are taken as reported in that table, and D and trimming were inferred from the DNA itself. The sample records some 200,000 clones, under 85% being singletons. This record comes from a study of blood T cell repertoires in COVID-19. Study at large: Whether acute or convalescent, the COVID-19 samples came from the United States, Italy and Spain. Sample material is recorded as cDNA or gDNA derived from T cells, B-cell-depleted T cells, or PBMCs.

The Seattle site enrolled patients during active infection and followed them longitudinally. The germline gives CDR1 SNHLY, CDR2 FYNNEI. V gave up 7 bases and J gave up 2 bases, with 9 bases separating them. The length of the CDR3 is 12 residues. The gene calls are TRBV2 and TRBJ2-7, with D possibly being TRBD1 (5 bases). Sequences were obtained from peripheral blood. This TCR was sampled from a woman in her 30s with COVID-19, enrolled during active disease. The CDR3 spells CASTTAPYEQYF. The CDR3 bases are TGTGCCAGCACGACAGCTCCCTACGAGCAGTACTTC.